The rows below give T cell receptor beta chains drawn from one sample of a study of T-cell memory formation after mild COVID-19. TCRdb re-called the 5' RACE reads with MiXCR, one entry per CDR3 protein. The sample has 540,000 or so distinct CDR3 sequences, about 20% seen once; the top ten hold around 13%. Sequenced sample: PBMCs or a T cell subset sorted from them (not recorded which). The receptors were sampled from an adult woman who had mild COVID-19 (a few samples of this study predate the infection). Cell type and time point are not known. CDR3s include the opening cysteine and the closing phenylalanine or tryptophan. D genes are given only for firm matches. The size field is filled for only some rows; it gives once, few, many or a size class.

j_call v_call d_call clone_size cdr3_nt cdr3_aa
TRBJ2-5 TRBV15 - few TGTGCCACCAGCGGTAACCCACAGGGTCTGGACCAGTACTTC CATSGNPQGLDQYF
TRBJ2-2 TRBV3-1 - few TGTGCCACGCGAAGGGACACCCCCTCCGGGGAGCTGTTTTTT CATRRDTPSGELFF
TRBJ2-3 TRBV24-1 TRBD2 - TGTGCCACCAGTGATTGTACTAGCGGGAGAACAGATACGCAGTATTTT CATSDCTSGRTDTQYF
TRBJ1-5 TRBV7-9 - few TGTGCCAGCAGCTCCGTCAGTGGTCAGCCCCAGCATTTT CASSSVSGQPQHF
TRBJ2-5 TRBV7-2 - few TGTGCCAGCAGTAGAAGCAGGGCGGGAGAGACCCAGTACTTC CASSRSRAGETQYF
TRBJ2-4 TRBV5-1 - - TGCGCCAGCAGCTTGGTTTGGCAGGGGGCCAAAAACATTCAGTACTTC CASSLVWQGAKNIQYF
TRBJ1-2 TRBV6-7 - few TGTGCCAGCAGGGTCGGGACGGCAGGGTATGGCTACACCTTC CASRVGTAGYGYTF
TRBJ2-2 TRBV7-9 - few TGTGCCAGCAGCTTAGGCAAGAACACCGGGGAGCTGTTTTTT CASSLGKNTGELFF
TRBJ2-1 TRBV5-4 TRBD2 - TGTGCCAGCAATGGGCTAGCGGGGCCTCTCAATGAGCAGTTCTTC CASNGLAGPLNEQFF
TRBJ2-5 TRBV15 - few TGTGCCACCAGCAGAGGGGGGTGGGAGCAAGAGACCCAGTACTTC CATSRGGWEQETQYF
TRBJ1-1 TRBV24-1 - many TGTGCCACCAGTGAAGGCTCTCGGAACACTGAAGCTTTCTTT CATSEGSRNTEAFF
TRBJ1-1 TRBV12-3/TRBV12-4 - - TGTGCCAGCAGTTTAGGGACAATGGGAGCTTTCTTT CASSLGTMGAFF
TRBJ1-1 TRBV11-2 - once TGTGCCAGCAGCTCTCTGGTGACCGGGGACACTGAAGCTTTCTTT CASSSLVTGDTEAFF